Listed below are T cell receptor beta chains from one sample, sequenced in a study of cytomegalovirus exposure and HLA in healthy donors. This table comes from immunoSEQ multiplex PCR, and its TCRdb copy is limited to in-frame clones, with some not included. This table has about 130,000 clones, 60% to 85% appearing once. Sequencing was done on a sample of PBMCs. All receptors derive from a female donor in good health and CMV-seronegative. The CDR3 runs from the conserved cysteine through the conserved F or W. D genes are given only for firm matches.

>TRBD2|TRBJ2-3|TRBV9
CASSNSGRTDTQYF
TGTGCCAGCAGCAACAGCGGGAGGACAGATACGCAGTATTTT
>TRBD2|TRBJ2-1|TRBV30
CAWAGGSSYNEQFF
TGTGCCTGGGCGGGAGGATCGTCCTACAATGAGCAGTTCTTC
>NA|TRBJ1-4|TRBV14
CASRATGEKLFF
TGTGCCAGCAGGGCCACGGGGGAAAAACTGTTTTTT
>NA|TRBJ1-2|TRBV2
CASSEFRRQYGYTF
TGTGCCAGCAGTGAGTTCCGTCGACAATATGGCTACACCTTC
>TRBD1|TRBJ1-4|TRBV9
CASSDGQGLTEKLFF
TGTGCCAGCAGTGATGGACAGGGACTAACAGAAAAACTGTTTTTT
>TRBD1|TRBJ2-2|TRBV10-1
CASSYRGLLNTGELFF
TGCGCCAGCAGTTACAGGGGGCTGTTGAACACCGGGGAGCTGTTTTTT
>TRBD1|TRBJ2-5|TRBV5-1
CASSLGGQNQETQYF
TGCGCCAGCAGCTTGGGGGGACAGAACCAAGAGACCCAGTACTTC
>NA|TRBJ2-5|TRBV2
CASTGGGVETQYF
TGTGCCAGCACAGGCGGAGGGGTGGAGACCCAGTACTTC
>NA|TRBJ1-4|TRBV6-1
CASSAVGIGEKLFF
TGTGCCAGCAGTGCTGTCGGGATTGGGGAAAAACTGTTTTTT
>TRBD2|TRBJ2-1|TRBV5-1
CASSLNVGTSGNEQFF
TGCGCCAGCAGCTTGAATGTCGGGACTAGCGGTAATGAGCAGTTCTTC
>NA|TRBJ1-1|TRBV5-4
CASSSRRGNTEAFF
TGTGCCAGCAGCTCCCGCCGGGGGAACACTGAAGCTTTCTTT
>NA|TRBJ1-2|TRBV6-1
CASRDNVYGYTF
TGTGCCAGCAGGGACAATGTCTATGGCTACACCTTC
>TRBD1|TRBJ2-2|TRBV5-8
CASSWGQGSTGELFF
TGTGCCAGCAGCTGGGGACAGGGGTCCACCGGGGAGCTGTTTTTT